This T cell receptor beta chain was recorded in a study of blood T cells in healthy people across ages. Study background: The template switching approach captured approximately one barcoded beta molecule for every two T cells.

This clonotype was seen more than once but under ten times. Its antigen is currently unknown. Primers used in a second PCR of about 7 to 12 cycles were a sample-barcoded 5' primer and a J-beta primer mix. From each sample, at least 2.5 million paired-end reads containing CDR3 were obtained. TCRdb used MiXCR to reprocess the 5' RACE reads, holding one entry per CDR3 protein. Among about 1.8 million distinct CDR3 sequences listed, 49% were seen once. The CDR3 totals 15 residues. CDR1 is DFQATT and CDR2 is SNEGSKA in the germline V gene (reference sequence). With 4 bases clipped from V and 2 bases from J, the junction kept 5 bases outside the gene matches. Points from the study as a whole: Strong correlation was found linking TCR beta diversity to naive T cell percentage.

Total RNA extraction produced at least 5.5 micrograms (per sample) for the study. This TCR derives from a woman in her thirties or forties in good health. Sequences were obtained from blood. The J gene is TRBJ2-3, the V gene TRBV20-1, with 11 bases lining up with TRBD2. The CDR3 protein is CSAIPTSGVTDTQYF. The DNA for the CDR3 is TGCAGTGCTATCCCGACTAGCGGGGTCACAGATACGCAGTATTTT.